This T cell receptor (beta chain) was sequenced for a study of shared clonotypes between healthy human individuals. It was across several immunoSEQ plates that each subset's genomic DNA was evenly split. Sequencing used immunoSEQ multiplex PCR; TCRdb keeps in-frame clones, though not all of them. Altogether over a million clones are present, roughly 97% being singletons, with the ten largest covering 0.95% to 1.5%. This CDR3 spans 18 amino acids. With V trimmed by 5 bases and J by 5 bases, 19 bases remained unmatched. The germline V gene encodes CDR1 MDHEN and CDR2 SYDVKM. The TCR originated in a man aged 30 to 45 in good health. The rearrangement links TRBV28 to TRBJ2-5, with 8 bases identical to TRBD2. Material for sequencing was naive CD4+ T cells sorted from blood. Noted subset: CD45RA+ positively selected. CDR3 in DNA: TGTGCCAGCAGTCCGGTCTTTCAACCACGGGAGGGGGGGGAGACCCAGTACTTC. It yields the protein CASSPVFQPREGGETQYF.